The 4 T cell receptor beta chains below come from one sample, sequenced in a study of CD39 and CD103 CD8 tumor-infiltrating T cells. TCRdb keeps only in-frame clones here, not all; method: immunoSEQ multiplex PCR. Of 4,500 to 5,500 clones listed, 65% to 85% were seen once; the top ten hold 9.5% to 15%. Input material: CD8+ T cells sorted from blood. The subset: total memory CD8 T cells (CD45RA-CCR7+/-) from blood or uninvolved lymph node. Receptor source: a human donor with head and neck squamous cell carcinoma.

Sample share makes this clone medium-sized. The chain couples TRBV9 to TRBJ1-1, with 8 bases that match TRBD1. Germline V gene lookup returns CDR1 SGDLS and CDR2 YYNGEE. V was clipped by 4 bases and J by 7 bases; unmatched bases: 3. CDR3 length equals 12 residues. This CDR3 is CASSPGQGEAFF. The CDR3 bases are TGTGCCAGCAGCCCAGGACAGGGTGAAGCTTTCTTT.

This clone qualifies as medium-sized. The chain couples TRBV30 to TRBJ1-1; D is uncertain. Per the germline V gene, CDR1 is GTSNPN and CDR2 is SVGIG (reference sequence). V gave up 5 bases and J gave up 0 bases, with 10 bases separating them. CDR3 length equals 13 residues. The DNA of the CDR3 is TGTGCCTGGGTCGAGGATGTGAACACTGAAGCTTTCTTT. Amino acid sequence: CAWVEDVNTEAFF.

This chain joins TRBV7-6 and TRBJ2-2; 7 bases align to TRBD1. The CDR3 extends over 15 amino acids. Germline CDR1 is SGHVS and CDR2 is FNYEAQ. V was clipped by 4 bases and J by 3 bases; unmatched bases: 5. The CDR3 DNA follows: TGTGCCAGCAGCTCCGGGACAGATTACACCGGGGAGCTGTTTTTT. Amino acid sequence: CASSSGTDYTGELFF.

The J gene is TRBJ1-2, the V gene TRBV7-9, with D possibly matching TRBD1 (5 bases). Germline assignment: CDR1 SEHNR and CDR2 FQNEAQ (reference sequence). V lost 7 bases, J lost 1 base, and 19 bases lay in between. This CDR3 is 16 amino acids long. The CDR3 region has the DNA TGTGCCAGCACCTCTTTTGATACGGGACTTAACTATGGCTACACCTTC. Protein product: CASTSFDTGLNYGYTF.